The T cell receptor (beta chain) described here comes from a study of shared clonotypes between healthy human individuals. Whole-study findings and limits: Clonotype sharing across donors was expected to vary with sequencing depth.

The CDR3 covers 20 residues. Germline V gene data show CDR1 as LNHNV and CDR2 as YYDKDF (reference sequence). Trimming at V came to 0 bases and at J to 0 bases, leaving 12 bases not matched to a gene. The method was immunoSEQ multiplex PCR; TCRdb's version includes in-frame clones alone and lacks a portion of them. The repertoire has 2,500,000 or so clones, more than 90% of them found once; the top ten carry 0.11% to 0.15%. As to this clone: The target antigen is unknown.

Sequenced material: naive CD4+ T cells sorted from blood. Subset reported: CD45RA+ positively selected. The chain recombines TRBV15 with TRBJ2-1, with 9 bases matching TRBD2. The sequence came from a man aged 18-30 years in good health. The chain's CDR3 is CATSREASGTMDSSYNEQFF. The CDR3 DNA follows: TGTGCCACCAGCAGAGAGGCTAGCGGGACTATGGATAGCTCCTACAATGAGCAGTTCTTC.